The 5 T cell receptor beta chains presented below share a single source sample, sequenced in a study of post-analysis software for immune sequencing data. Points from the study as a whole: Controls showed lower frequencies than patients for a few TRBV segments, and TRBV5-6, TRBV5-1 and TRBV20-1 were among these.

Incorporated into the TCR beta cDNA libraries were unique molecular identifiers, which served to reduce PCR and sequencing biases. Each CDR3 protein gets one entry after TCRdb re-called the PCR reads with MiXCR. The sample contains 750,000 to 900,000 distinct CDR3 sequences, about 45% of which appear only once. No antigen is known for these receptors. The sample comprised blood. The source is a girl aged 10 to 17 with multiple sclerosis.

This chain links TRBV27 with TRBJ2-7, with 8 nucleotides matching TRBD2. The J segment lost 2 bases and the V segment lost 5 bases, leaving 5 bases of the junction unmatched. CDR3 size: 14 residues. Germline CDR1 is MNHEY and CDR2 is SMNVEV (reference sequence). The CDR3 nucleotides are TGTGCCAGCAGTGTCGGACTAGCCGCCTACGAGCAGTACTTC. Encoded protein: CASSVGLAAYEQYF.

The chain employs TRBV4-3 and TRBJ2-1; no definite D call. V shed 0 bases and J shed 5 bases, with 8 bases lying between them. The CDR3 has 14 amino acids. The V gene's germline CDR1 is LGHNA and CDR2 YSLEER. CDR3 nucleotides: TGCGCCAGCAGCCAAGATAGGACCGACAATGAGCAGTTCTTC. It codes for CASSQDRTDNEQFF.

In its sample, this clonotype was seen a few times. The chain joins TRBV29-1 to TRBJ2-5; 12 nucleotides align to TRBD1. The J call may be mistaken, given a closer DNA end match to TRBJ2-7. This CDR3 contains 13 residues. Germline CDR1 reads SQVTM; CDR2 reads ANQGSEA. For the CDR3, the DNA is TGCAGCGTGGGGGACAGGGGGCCCTACGAGCAGTACTTC. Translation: CSVGDRGPYEQYF.

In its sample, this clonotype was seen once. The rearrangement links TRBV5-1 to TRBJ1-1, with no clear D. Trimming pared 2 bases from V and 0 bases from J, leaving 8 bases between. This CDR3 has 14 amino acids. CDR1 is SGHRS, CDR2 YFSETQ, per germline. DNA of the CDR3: TGCGCCAGCAGCTTCACTTTCATGAACACTGAAGCTTTCTTT. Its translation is CASSFTFMNTEAFF.

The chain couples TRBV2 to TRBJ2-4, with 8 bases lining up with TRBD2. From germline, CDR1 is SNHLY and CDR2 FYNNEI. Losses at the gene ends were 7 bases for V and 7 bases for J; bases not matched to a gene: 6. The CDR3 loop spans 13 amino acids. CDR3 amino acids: CASKGTGGNIQYF. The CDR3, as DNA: TGTGCCAGCAAAGGAACGGGGGGGAACATTCAGTACTTC.